A single TCR beta chain is shown here with its context. The sample is drawn from a study of control samples from healthy donors and cancer patients. Sequencing was performed with immunoSEQ multiplex PCR; in TCRdb, only in-frame clones are kept and a portion is missing. This table has roughly 120,000 clones, around 96% appearing once. V was clipped by 2 bases and J by 6 bases, with 2 bases between them. This CDR3 contains 11 residues. Germline CDR1 and CDR2: MDHEN and SYDVKM. This receptor was identified in a man younger than 40 in good health. The source material was blood. The gene calls are TRBV28 and TRBJ1-5; D remains unclear. In DNA form, the CDR3 reads TGTGCCAGCAGTTTAACTCAGCCCCAGCATTTT. This codes for CASSLTQPQHF.